Sequencing of this T cell receptor (beta chain) was carried out in a study of T cells after yellow fever vaccination. From the 5' RACE reads, TCRdb called clonotypes with MiXCR, one entry per CDR3 protein. The table lists about 230,000 distinct CDR3 sequences, over 6.5% of them singletons. V shed 5 bases and J shed 4 bases, with 20 bases lying between them. The germline V gene encodes CDR1 DFQATT and CDR2 SNEGSKA (reference sequence). This CDR3 has 16 amino acids. The receptor comes from a man aged 25-45 years who received the YFV17D yellow fever vaccine. The source was CD4+ T cells sorted from PBMCs, collected on the day of the yellow fever booster vaccination. The genes are TRBV20-1 and TRBJ2-2; possible D gene TRBD1, 6 bases. The CDR3 bases are TGCAGTGCTCGTCGTTCCCAGGGGATCGGCACCGGGGAGCTGTTTTTT. Residues: CSARRSQGIGTGELFF.